Presented here are 20 T cell receptor beta chains from one specimen sequenced in a study of cytomegalovirus exposure and HLA in healthy donors. PCR employed 60 Vbeta and 13 Jbeta primers. Clones were read by immunoSEQ multiplex PCR, and TCRdb kept only the in-frame ones, dropping some. The table includes around 170,000 clones, approximately 80% detected once. Sequencing was performed on PBMCs. Every receptor here comes from a woman in her forties or fifties in good health and CMV-seronegative.

The gene calls are TRBV18 and TRBJ1-3; D remains unclear. This CDR3 spans 16 amino acids. V gave up 0 bases and J gave up 0 bases, with 9 bases separating them. Germline CDR1 KGHSH, CDR2 LQKENI. The CDR3 loop reads CASSPPTGSSGNTIYF. The CDR3 DNA is TGTGCCAGCTCACCACCCACGGGGAGCTCTGGAAACACCATATATTTT.

This clone was seen only a few times. The chain links TRBV25-1 to TRBJ1-3, with a weak D call TRBD1 (5 bases). This CDR3 is 13 amino acids long. Per the germline V gene, CDR1 is MGHDK and CDR2 is SYGVNS. The ends were cut back, 5 bases at V and 4 bases at J, with 9 bases in the middle. In DNA form, the CDR3 reads TGTGCCAGCAGTCAGGGTTACGGAAACACCATATATTTT. This gives the protein CASSQGYGNTIYF.

Concerning this clone itself: The junction departs from the called germline gene at one end, perhaps through a read error. The sample contains more than one DNA sequence encoding this CDR3. The rearrangement links TRBV28 to TRBJ1-4; maybe TRBD1 (5 bases). The CDR3 totals 14 residues. CDR1 MDHEN and CDR2 SYDVKM come from the germline V gene. The CDR3 DNA reads TGTGCCAGCAGTCCTAGGGGTGGTGGTGAAAAATTGTTTTTT. It translates to CASSPRGGGEKLFF.

In its sample, this clone was seen a few times. The gene calls are TRBV5-5 and TRBJ2-4; the match to TRBD2 covers 7 bases. Germline V gene data show CDR1 as SGHKS and CDR2 as YYEKEE (reference sequence). The V gene end was trimmed by 4 bases and the J gene end by 8 bases; junction bases not matched to a gene: 9. This CDR3 has 14 amino acids. The CDR3 protein is CASSDSGERHIQYF. CDR3 bases: TGTGCCAGCAGCGACAGCGGGGAAAGGCACATTCAGTACTTC.

The chain's CDR3 is CAWMSLRGVYYEQYF. The CDR3 DNA reads TGTGCCTGGATGAGCTTGCGGGGGGTTTACTACGAGCAGTACTTC. This rearrangement joins TRBV30 to TRBJ2-7, with 8 nucleotides matching TRBD2. The germline V gene has CDR1 GTSNPN and CDR2 SVGIG (reference sequence). J lost 3 bases, V lost 4 bases, and 11 bases had no gene match. The CDR3 is made up of 15 amino acids.

The chain employs TRBV19 and TRBJ1-1; D is unclear. This CDR3 spans 16 amino acids. V was shortened by 7 bases and J by 7 bases, with 25 bases between the two germline ends. The germline CDR1 and CDR2 sequences are LNHDA and SQIVND (reference sequence). CDR3 sequence (DNA): TGTGCCAGTACCCCAACTACGAGGGTTACTAGATATGAAGCTTTCTTT. Translated, it gives CASTPTTRVTRYEAFF. The variable domain in full, with the rest retrieved from reference TRBV19 and TRBJ1-1, is DGGITQSPKYLFRKEGQNVTLSCEQNLNHDAMYWYRQDPGQGLRLIYYSQIVNDFQKGDIAEGYSVSREKKESFPLTVTSAQKNPTAFYLCASTPTTRVTRYEAFFGQGTRLTVV.

The genes are TRBV5-1 and TRBJ2-1, with 9 bases fitting TRBD2. Germline V CDR1 and CDR2: SGHRS, YFSETQ. CDR3 length: 16 residues. Trimming cost V 0 bases and J 7 bases; bases outside gene matches: 8. The CDR3 DNA follows: TGCGCCAGCAGCTTGGATCTAGCGGGGTATCAAAATGAGCAGTTCTTC. This codes for CASSLDLAGYQNEQFF. The complete variable domain, with remaining parts taken from reference TRBV5-1 and TRBJ2-1, reads KAGVTQTPRYLIKTRGQQVTLSCSPISGHRSVSWYQQTPGQGLQFLFEYFSETQRNKGNFPGRFSGRQFSNSRSEMNVSTLELGDSALYLCASSLDLAGYQNEQFFGPGTRLTVL.

This chain connects TRBV5-4 to TRBJ2-1, with 12 positions matching TRBD2. Germline V gene data show CDR1 as SGHNT and CDR2 as YYREEE (reference sequence). The CDR3 is made up of 17 amino acids. The V segment lost 0 bases and the J segment 8 bases; nucleotides outside the gene matches: 9. In DNA, the CDR3 is TGTGCCAGCAGCTTGGCCAGGGCTAGCGGGGGGGCCCATGAGCAGTTCTTC. This sequence encodes CASSLARASGGAHEQFF.

CDR3 sequence: CASSSRTGLWYGYTF. CDR3 sequence (DNA): TGTGCCAGCAGCTCCCGCACAGGGTTATGGTATGGCTACACCTTC. The gene calls are TRBV7-2 and TRBJ1-2; tentatively, D is TRBD1 (6 bases). Germline CDR1 SGHTA, CDR2 FQGNSA. CDR3 length: 15 amino acids. The V gene lost 4 bases and the J gene lost 5 bases, with 17 bases spanning the gap.

The chain has TRBV27 and TRBJ2-3, with 15 bases identical to TRBD2. With 11 bases clipped from V and 2 bases from J, the junction kept 11 bases outside the gene matches. The germline CDR1 and CDR2 sequences are MNHEY and SMNVEV (reference sequence). The CDR3 sequence is 17 residues long. The DNA for the CDR3 is TGTGCCCTCTTTTGGGGGACTAGCGGGAGGAACACAGATACGCAGTATTTT. Encoded protein: CALFWGTSGRNTDTQYF.

Concerning this clone itself: A junction end diverges from the germline sequence, so it may reflect a read error. The chain couples TRBV30 to TRBJ2-7; TRBD1 agrees at 7 bases. The CDR3 extends over 14 amino acids. The germline gives CDR1 GTSNPN, CDR2 SVGIG (reference sequence). CDR3 DNA: TGTGCCTGGAGGGACAGGACGAGCTCCTACGGGCAGTACTTC. Translating gives CAWRDRTSSYGQYF.

This clone was observed a few times. The gene calls are TRBV7-3 and TRBJ2-1; a weak D match, TRBD2 (5 bases). CDR1 and CDR2 from the germline V gene are SGHTA and FQGTGA. Trimming cost V 5 bases and J 4 bases, with 24 bases left between them. The CDR3 is 18 amino acids. The CDR3 coding sequence is TGTGCCAGCAGCCCCCGCAAGCCCGGGAAGCGGAATTACAATGAGCAGTTCTTC. Residues: CASSPRKPGKRNYNEQFF. The full variable domain, its missing parts supplied by reference TRBV7-3 and TRBJ2-1, is GAGVSQTPSNKVTEKGKYVELRCDPISGHTALYWYRQSLGQGPEFLIYFQGTGAADDSGLPNDRFFAVRPEGSVSTLKIQRTERGDSAVYLCASSPRKPGKRNYNEQFFGPGTRLTVL.

The genes are TRBV7-9 and TRBJ1-5; tentatively, D is TRBD1 (5 bases). The CDR3 extends over 13 amino acids. The V and J ends lost 5 bases and 6 bases respectively, with 11 bases between them. Germline V lookup: CDR1 SEHNR, CDR2 FQNEAQ (reference sequence). The CDR3 loop is CASSQQGGQPQHF. CDR3 bases: TGTGCCAGCAGCCAGCAGGGAGGTCAGCCCCAGCATTTT.

V usage is TRBV4-2 and J usage is TRBJ2-7, with 10 bases fitting TRBD2. Germline V lookup: CDR1 LGHNA, CDR2 YNFKEQ. The V gene end was trimmed by 0 bases and the J gene end by 7 bases; junction bases not matched to a gene: 9. This CDR3 is 16 amino acids long. The CDR3 protein is CASSQEIAGGREEQYF. CDR3 nucleotides: TGTGCCAGCAGCCAAGAAATAGCGGGAGGACGGGAGGAGCAGTACTTC.

The chain carries TRBV7-3 and TRBJ2-2, with D hard to call. Trimming removed 3 bases at V and 2 bases at J, with 7 bases between. The CDR3 totals 14 residues. Germline CDR1 is SGHTA and CDR2 is FQGTGA. The CDR3 is CASSFIPNTGELFF. The CDR3, as DNA: TGTGCCAGCAGCTTCATCCCAAACACCGGGGAGCTGTTTTTT.

The chain joins TRBV15 to TRBJ2-1, with 16 bases identical to TRBD2. CDR1 is LNHNV, CDR2 YYDKDF, per germline (reference sequence). This CDR3 spans 20 amino acids. V lost 1 base to trimming and J lost 6 bases; unmatched junction nucleotides: 12. CDR3 nucleotides: TGTGCCACCAGCAGAGCCAAGGGACTAGCGGGAGGGCGCTCCGCCAATGAGCAGTTCTTC. It encodes CATSRAKGLAGGRSANEQFF.

The rearrangement uses TRBV7-8 and TRBJ1-2, with 8 bases fitting TRBD1. V lost 5 bases, J lost 7 bases, and 12 bases stayed unmatched. This CDR3 comprises 15 residues. Germline V CDR1 and CDR2: SGHVS, FQNEAQ. The CDR3 nucleotides read TGTGCCAGCAGCCAACGGACAGGGTGGGGCCTTGGCTACACCTTC. Translated, it gives CASSQRTGWGLGYTF.

The CDR3 region is CASTPTGTSGSYEQYF. In DNA, the CDR3 is TGTGCCAGCACCCCGACCGGGACTAGCGGGTCCTACGAGCAGTACTTC. The chain combines TRBV9 with TRBJ2-7; TRBD2 matches 12 bases. CDR1 and CDR2 from the germline V gene are SGDLS and YYNGEE. This CDR3 is 16 amino acids long. V trimming: 6 bases; J trimming: 1 base; junction bases outside the gene matches: 8.

V is TRBV28 and J is TRBJ1-5, with 7 positions matching TRBD1. CDR1 is MDHEN and CDR2 is SYDVKM in the germline V gene. The CDR3 covers 14 residues. With V trimmed by 5 bases and J by 4 bases, 5 bases remained unmatched. The CDR3 sequence: CASSDNRGNQPQHF. CDR3 DNA: TGTGCCAGCAGTGACAACAGGGGAAATCAGCCCCAGCATTTT.

The rearrangement uses TRBV7-2 and TRBJ2-4; TRBD1 is a possible D gene (6 bases). CDR3 length: 13 residues. The V gene's germline CDR1 is SGHTA and CDR2 FQGNSA. V dropped 4 bases and J dropped 7 bases, with 11 bases sitting between them. The CDR3 protein is CASSSGTSNIQYF. The DNA for the CDR3 is TGTGCCAGCAGCTCCGGGACAAGCAACATTCAGTACTTC.